This TCR beta chain was sequenced during a study of Ad26.COV2.S vaccination and SARS-CoV-2 variants. Overall study results and limits: People who got the vaccine had more spike-specific TCR breadth than people who got placebo.

Remarks on this clone: Its target is unknown.

Clones were read by immunoSEQ multiplex PCR, and TCRdb kept only the in-frame ones, dropping some. The data hold about 350,000 clones, with 92% observed a single time. Germline assignment: CDR1 SGHRS and CDR2 YFSETQ. V shed 6 bases and J 7 bases; nucleotides not matched to a gene: 3. The CDR3 is 12 residues long. The sequencing here drew on peripheral blood, taken after recovery from COVID-19. V usage is TRBV5-1 and J usage is TRBJ2-2, with 7 bases fitting TRBD1. This sequence originates from a human donor who had recovered from COVID-19. In nucleotides, the CDR3 is TGCGCCAGCACCCCAGGGGGCGGGGAGCTGTTTTTT. This gives the protein CASTPGGGELFF.